One and the same sample provided the 19 T cell receptor beta chains below, sequenced in a study of blood T cells in healthy people across ages. It was with a sample-barcoded 5' primer and a J-beta primer mix that a second PCR of roughly 7 to 12 cycles was run. Each CDR3 protein gets one entry after TCRdb re-called the 5' RACE reads with MiXCR. The table has about 970,000 distinct CDR3 sequences, roughly 47% seen once. The sequenced sample was blood. The source is a woman aged 60-75 years in good health.

This chain uses TRBV27 with TRBJ2-3; 8 bases line up with TRBD2. J gave up 3 bases and V 5 bases, and 10 bases lay outside the gene matches. The CDR3 loop spans 16 amino acids. Germline loops: CDR1 MNHEY, CDR2 SMNVEV (reference sequence). This chain's CDR3 is CASSHLGLAGTDTQYF. For the CDR3, the DNA is TGTGCCAGCAGTCATCTCGGACTAGCTGGAACAGATACGCAGTATTTT.

V and J are TRBV29-1 and TRBJ2-7; maybe TRBD2 (6 bases). Germline-derived CDR1 and CDR2 are SQVTM and ANQGSEA. V was shortened by 5 bases and J by 1 base, with 12 bases between the two germline ends. The CDR3 covers 13 residues. Written as DNA, the CDR3 is TGCAGCGTTTCCGGGACTCATTCCTACGAGCAGTACTTC. It is translated as CSVSGTHSYEQYF.

The CDR3 loop reads CASSQDNWQGNTEAFF. The CDR3 DNA reads TGCGCCAGCAGCCAAGATAATTGGCAGGGCAACACTGAAGCTTTCTTT. The V call is TRBV4-1, the J call TRBJ1-1, with D possibly matching TRBD1 (5 bases). Trimming removed 0 bases from V and 2 bases from J, with 13 bases in between. CDR1 and CDR2 (germline): MGHRA, YSYEKL. The CDR3 loop spans 16 amino acids.

In its sample, this clonotype was seen a few times. The chain recombines TRBV20-1 with TRBJ1-2; 8 bases are shared with TRBD1. This CDR3 spans 13 amino acids. The ends lost 2 bases at V and 6 bases at J; junction bases unmatched: 5. From germline, CDR1 is DFQATT and CDR2 SNEGSKA (reference sequence). Written as DNA, the CDR3 is TGCAGTGCTAGAACTACAGGGGGTCATGGCTACACCTTC. Translated: CSARTTGGHGYTF.

The chain carries TRBV7-2 and TRBJ1-5; D is unresolved. The CDR3 spans 14 residues. V was shortened by 5 bases and J by 2 bases, with 10 bases between the two germline ends. The germline CDR1 and CDR2 sequences are SGHTA and FQGNSA. The CDR3: CASSVEIRNQPQHF. The CDR3 region has the DNA TGTGCCAGCAGCGTGGAAATCCGCAATCAGCCCCAGCATTTT.

In its sample, this clonotype was seen a few times. J is TRBJ2-1 and V is TRBV20-1; 7 nucleotides agree with TRBD2. The CDR3 length is 14 residues. Germline V gives CDR1 DFQATT, CDR2 SNEGSKA (reference sequence). V lost 4 bases and J lost 8; bases outside the gene matches: 11. Here the CDR3 DNA reads TGCAGTGCTAAGACGGCGGGAGATGCAGATGAGCAGTTCTTC. This translates into CSAKTAGDADEQFF.

J is TRBJ2-1 and V is TRBV14, with 9 bases that match TRBD1. CDR3 length: 16 amino acids. Germline CDR1 and CDR2: SGHDN and FVKESK. V was pared by 3 bases and J by 8 bases, with 11 bases of the junction left unmatched. CDR3 region: CASSQSGTGSHYEQFF. The CDR3 nucleotides are TGTGCCAGCAGCCAGTCCGGGACAGGGAGTCACTATGAGCAGTTCTTC.

The chain has TRBV4-3 and TRBJ2-1; 9 bases are a match to TRBD2. The CDR3 consists of 15 residues. The trim removed 1 base at V and 9 bases at J, leaving 7 bases unmatched. CDR1 and CDR2 from the germline V gene are LGHNA and YSLEER. CDR3 in DNA: TGCGCCAGCAGCCAAGCGTGGGCGGGAGGGCGTGAGCAGTTCTTC. This sequence encodes CASSQAWAGGREQFF.

This chain links TRBV20-1 with TRBJ1-4; D is unclear. CDR3 length: 13 residues. The V gene's germline CDR1 is DFQATT and CDR2 SNEGSKA (reference sequence). The germline V and J ends were trimmed by 6 bases and 8 bases, with 16 bases remaining between them. CDR3 nucleotide sequence: TGCAGTGCCCAAACCGGGTTGGACGAAAAACTGTTTTTT. Encoded protein: CSAQTGLDEKLFF.

This clonotype was seen more than once but under ten times. The chain uses TRBV20-1 and TRBJ1-2; D possibly corresponds to TRBD1 (5 bases). The CDR3 loop spans 13 amino acids. V was shortened by 0 bases and J by 3 bases, with 8 bases between the two germline ends. CDR1 and CDR2 (germline): DFQATT, SNEGSKA (reference sequence). The CDR3 sequence: CSARDSRDYGYTF. In nucleotides, the CDR3 is TGCAGTGCTAGAGATTCCAGGGACTATGGCTACACCTTC.

This clonotype has only a few counts. V usage is TRBV25-1 and J usage is TRBJ2-3; no definite D call. CDR1 and CDR2 from the germline V gene are MGHDK and SYGVNS. Deletions cut 5 bases from V and 0 bases from J, with 9 bases between. The CDR3 totals 14 residues. CDR3 sequence: CASSRPSSTDTQYF. The CDR3 bases are TGTGCCAGCAGTCGACCATCTAGCACAGATACGCAGTATTTT.

CDR3 DNA: TGCAGTGCTAGAGTGACGGGAGCGGAATCAATCACAGATACGCAGTATTTT. It specifies CSARVTGAESITDTQYF. The rearrangement links TRBV20-1 to TRBJ2-3; weak D call: TRBD2 (6 bases). Germline values: CDR1 DFQATT, CDR2 SNEGSKA (reference sequence). Trimming took 1 base from V and 2 from J, leaving 19 bases between them. CDR3 length equals 17 residues.

The chain is built from TRBV15 and TRBJ2-7, with D unresolved. This CDR3 spans 16 amino acids. CDR1 is LNHNV, CDR2 YYDKDF, per germline (reference sequence). V shed 0 bases and J shed 2 bases, with 14 bases lying between them. The CDR3 here is CATSRDGSASTYEQYF. The CDR3 coding sequence is TGTGCCACCAGCAGAGATGGGTCGGCATCAACCTACGAGCAGTACTTC.

The V and J genes are TRBV5-6 and TRBJ2-7; the D call may be TRBD1 or TRBD2 (8 bases each). Germline assignment: CDR1 SGHDT and CDR2 YYEEEE. Trimming left V 4 bases short and J 2 bases short, with 19 bases between. The CDR3 sequence is 16 residues long. CDR3 residues: CASSRTGGLGAYEQYF. The CDR3 bases are TGTGCCAGCAGCCGCACAGGGGGACTAGGGGCCTACGAGCAGTACTTC.

V and J are TRBV6-5 and TRBJ1-2; 7 nucleotides align to TRBD1. CDR1 MNHEY and CDR2 SVGAGI come from the germline V gene. CDR3 length: 15 amino acids. Trimming at V came to 5 bases and at J to 3 bases, leaving 9 bases not matched to a gene. CDR3 residues: CASSPRDSKYYGYTF. CDR3 DNA: TGTGCCAGCAGTCCCCGGGACAGCAAATACTATGGCTACACCTTC.

V is TRBV24-1 and J is TRBJ2-1, with 8 bases identical to TRBD1. The junction had 6 bases not matched to a gene; V was cut back by 3 bases and J by 3 bases. This CDR3 spans 16 amino acids. Germline V gives CDR1 KGHDR, CDR2 SFDVKD. The CDR3 nucleotides are TGTGCCACCAGTGATCGACAGGGGTTTAACTACAATGAGCAGTTCTTC. It encodes CATSDRQGFNYNEQFF.

The gene calls are TRBV7-8 and TRBJ1-4, with 8 bases aligning to TRBD1. This CDR3 comprises 16 residues. Trimming at V came to 5 bases and at J to 2 bases, leaving 7 bases not matched to a gene. Germline CDR1 reads SGHVS; CDR2 reads FQNEAQ. DNA of the CDR3: TGTGCCAGCAGCCGGGGACAGGTTCGGACTAATGAAAAACTGTTTTTT. This sequence encodes CASSRGQVRTNEKLFF.

This chain connects TRBV28 to TRBJ1-4; 8 bases match TRBD1. CDR3 length equals 16 residues. The germline V gene has CDR1 MDHEN and CDR2 SYDVKM. The V gene end was trimmed by 3 bases and the J gene end by 0 bases; junction bases not matched to a gene: 3. The CDR3 sequence: CASSFTGGTTNEKLFF. The CDR3 DNA follows: TGTGCCAGCAGTTTTACAGGGGGAACAACTAATGAAAAACTGTTTTTT.

This chain uses TRBV20-1 with TRBJ2-1; the D gene could be TRBD1 or TRBD2 (6 bases each). The CDR3 has 15 residues. Trimming cost V 5 bases and J 0 bases, with 14 bases left between them. CDR1 and CDR2 from the germline V gene are DFQATT and SNEGSKA (reference sequence). The CDR3 sequence: CSAGKGGSSYNEQFF. Written as DNA, the CDR3 is TGCAGTGCTGGGAAAGGGGGGTCCTCCTACAATGAGCAGTTCTTC.